These 8 T cell receptor beta chains share one sample of origin, sequenced in a study of shared clonotypes between healthy human individuals. This table comes from immunoSEQ multiplex PCR, and its TCRdb copy is limited to in-frame clones, with some not included. Of about 710,000 clones listed, approximately 73% are singletons. Input material: memory CD4+ T cells sorted from blood. Described subset: CD45RA-negative fraction. These receptor sequences come from a woman between 25 and 40 years old in good health.

This chain joins TRBV4-1 and TRBJ1-2; TRBD1 matches 7 bases. Looked up from germline, CDR1 is MGHRA and CDR2 is YSYEKL. The CDR3 has 16 amino acids. Trimming removed 3 bases from V and 1 base from J; junction bases left unmatched: 8. This CDR3 reads CASSQISRDSNYGYTF. The CDR3 bases are TGCGCCAGCAGCCAGATATCCCGGGACAGTAACTATGGCTACACCTTC.

The CDR3 region has the DNA TGTGCCAGCTCACCACCCAGGATCTCTGGGGCCAACGTCCTGACTTTC. Protein sequence: CASSPPRISGANVLTF. The chain combines TRBV18 with TRBJ2-6; D is unresolved. The CDR3 consists of 16 residues. V lost 0 bases, J lost 0 bases, and 6 bases lay in between. Germline assignment: CDR1 KGHSH and CDR2 LQKENI.

Turning to this clone: A far bigger clonotype differs at one base, so this is likely a read error. The sample has other DNA sequences that encode this CDR3 too. The rearrangement joins TRBV19 to TRBJ2-2; D may be TRBD2 (6 bases). The germline V gene encodes CDR1 LNHDA and CDR2 SQIVND (reference sequence). The CDR3 sequence is 13 residues long. CDR3: CASREGNTGELFF. DNA of the CDR3: TGTGCCAGTAGGGAGGGGAACACCGGGGAACTGTTTTTT.

This clone was seen a single time. A much bigger clone sits one base away, suggesting this may be a read error. V gene TRBV27 combines with J gene TRBJ2-5; tentative D call: TRBD1 (6 bases). Near its end, the DNA agrees better with TRBJ2-7, so the J call may be wrong. The CDR3 contains 14 residues. The germline V gene has CDR1 MNHEY and CDR2 SMNVEV (reference sequence). The CDR3 sequence: CASSFTQGPYEQYF. The CDR3 nucleotides are TGTGCCAGCAGTTTTACACAGGGTCCCTACGAGCAGTACTTC.

This clone has just a few counts. The V and J genes are TRBV7-9 and TRBJ1-5; maybe TRBD1 (6 bases). Germline CDR1 SEHNR, CDR2 FQNEAQ (reference sequence). Trimming stripped 3 bases from V and 7 bases from J, with 10 bases between. The CDR3 consists of 13 residues. CDR3 nucleotide sequence: TGTGCCAGCAGCTTTGAAGGGGGACAGCCCCAGCATTTT. Its translation is CASSFEGGQPQHF.

The CDR3 sequence is CASSDSSGGTEAFF. DNA for the CDR3: TGTGCCAGCAGTGACTCTTCAGGGGGTACTGAAGCTTTCTTT. This chain links TRBV6-4 with TRBJ1-1; TRBD1 aligns across 7 bases. V lost 0 bases, J lost 5 bases, and 3 bases stayed unmatched. Germline CDR1 is MRHNA and CDR2 is SNTAGT. The CDR3 contains 14 residues.

V gene TRBV4-1 combines with J gene TRBJ2-2; D is perhaps TRBD1 or TRBD2 (6 bases each). Germline lookup yields CDR1 MGHRA and CDR2 YSYEKL. The length of the CDR3 is 16 residues. V dropped 6 bases and J dropped 2 bases, with 16 bases sitting between them. Here the CDR3 DNA reads TGCGCCAGCAGGGACAGTGGGGGAGGAAACACCGGGGAGCTGTTTTTT. Amino acids: CASRDSGGGNTGELFF.

The rearrangement links TRBV11-2 to TRBJ1-2; D is unclear. There are 13 residues in the CDR3. V was clipped by 2 bases and J by 8 bases, with 12 bases between them. Per germline, CDR1 SGHAT and CDR2 FQNNGV. The CDR3 DNA sequence: TGTGCCAGCAGCTTACAGAGAGGTTACGGCTACACCTTC. Protein product: CASSLQRGYGYTF.